This note documents a single T cell receptor (beta chain) sequence. What it binds is unknown. The data stem from a study of cytomegalovirus exposure and HLA in healthy donors. Findings of the study overall: Confirmation was obtained in vitro that three CMV-associated chains are specific for CMV antigens.

Sequencing used immunoSEQ multiplex PCR; TCRdb keeps in-frame clones, though not all of them. The sample yields more than 95,000 clones, about 87% seen once. In germline, CDR1 is MNHEY, CDR2 SMNVEV (reference sequence). J gave up 9 bases and V 1 base, and 18 bases lay outside the gene matches. This CDR3 spans 19 amino acids. The sample taken for sequencing was PBMCs. The TCR was taken from a woman younger than 35 in good health and CMV-seronegative. The chain couples TRBV27 to TRBJ2-1, with 10 bases that match TRBD2. The CDR3 sequence is CASSLFSPRASGSISEQFF. The CDR3 DNA follows: TGTGCCAGCAGTTTATTTAGTCCCCGGGCTAGCGGGAGTATCAGTGAGCAGTTCTTC.